This is a list of T cell receptor beta chains from one sample in a study of T cell responses to AZD1222 COVID-19 vaccine. Sequenced by immunoSEQ multiplex PCR; TCRdb stores in-frame clones only, minus some. The table records some 100,000 clones, 85% to 90% of them present only once. Sequenced material: peripheral blood, taken on day 0 of AZD1222 vaccination. Receptor source: an adult in good health. Each CDR3 is given with its conserved first and last residue. Fields, in order: clone size, V gene, J gene, D gene, CDR3 DNA, CDR3 protein. D genes are given only for firm matches. Rows may omit the clone size; those that give it use once, few, many or a size class.

clone size: .
V gene: TRBV19
J gene: TRBJ1-1
D gene: TRBD1
CDR3 DNA: TGTGCCAGTAGGCCGAGGGGGCCCGGCACTGAAGCTTTCTTT
CDR3 protein: CASRPRGPGTEAFF

clone size: .
V gene: TRBV6-6
J gene: TRBJ1-2
D gene: .
CDR3 DNA: TGTGCCAGCAGTGCCCAGGGATATGGCTACACCTTC
CDR3 protein: CASSAQGYGYTF

clone size: .
V gene: TRBV5-7
J gene: TRBJ1-5
D gene: .
CDR3 DNA: TGTGCCAGCAGCTTGAGGGCGGGGCGTAGCAATCAGCCCCAGCATTTT
CDR3 protein: CASSLRAGRSNQPQHF

clone size: .
V gene: TRBV19
J gene: TRBJ2-5
D gene: TRBD1
CDR3 DNA: TGTGCCAGTAGTGCTGACAGGGTGGTCGGTGAGACCCAGTACTTC
CDR3 protein: CASSADRVVGETQYF

clone size: .
V gene: TRBV7-9
J gene: TRBJ1-4
D gene: .
CDR3 DNA: TGTGCCAGCAGCTTACAGGTTGCAACTAATGAAAAACTGTTTTTT
CDR3 protein: CASSLQVATNEKLFF

clone size: .
V gene: TRBV25-1
J gene: TRBJ1-6
D gene: .
CDR3 DNA: TGTGCCAGCACTTCGGATGGAGGTAATTCACCCCTCCACTTT
CDR3 protein: CASTSDGGNSPLHF

clone size: once
V gene: TRBV5-1
J gene: TRBJ2-2
D gene: .
CDR3 DNA: TGCGCCAGCAGCCCTGTCCCGGGGGTGGCGAACACCGGGGAGCTGTTTTTT
CDR3 protein: CASSPVPGVANTGELFF

clone size: .
V gene: TRBV5-1
J gene: TRBJ2-7
D gene: .
CDR3 DNA: TGCGCCAGCAGCCCAAGTTCGAGCTCCTACGAGCAGTACTTC
CDR3 protein: CASSPSSSSYEQYF

clone size: .
V gene: TRBV12-3/TRBV12-4
J gene: TRBJ2-7
D gene: .
CDR3 DNA: TGTGCCAGCAGCCTCCTTGACTACGAGCAGTACTTC
CDR3 protein: CASSLLDYEQYF

clone size: .
V gene: TRBV7-2
J gene: TRBJ2-7
D gene: TRBD2
CDR3 DNA: TGTGCCAGCAGCTTCACTAGCGGGGGGGCCTACGAGCAGTACTTC
CDR3 protein: CASSFTSGGAYEQYF

clone size: .
V gene: TRBV18
J gene: TRBJ1-1
D gene: TRBD1
CDR3 DNA: TGTGCCAGCTCGTCTACAGGGGGCACTGAAGCTTTCTTT
CDR3 protein: CASSSTGGTEAFF

clone size: .
V gene: TRBV3-1/TRBV3-2
J gene: TRBJ1-5
D gene: TRBD1
CDR3 DNA: TGTGCCAGCAGCGCGGGACAGGGGGCGTTCCAGCCCCAGCATTTT
CDR3 protein: CASSAGQGAFQPQHF

clone size: .
V gene: TRBV24-1
J gene: TRBJ1-2
D gene: .
CDR3 DNA: TGTGCCACCAGTGCCCCTTGCGGCCCCTTGGGAAATGGCTACACCTTC
CDR3 protein: CATSAPCGPLGNGYTF

clone size: .
V gene: TRBV7-9
J gene: TRBJ1-2
D gene: .
CDR3 DNA: TGTGCCAGCAGCTTAGCGGCAGGACTCGGCAACTATGGCTACACCTTC
CDR3 protein: CASSLAAGLGNYGYTF

clone size: few
V gene: TRBV21-1
J gene: TRBJ2-5
D gene: .
CDR3 DNA: TGTGCCAGCAGCCACCAAACTAGCGGGGCTCAAGAGACCCAGTACTTC
CDR3 protein: CASSHQTSGAQETQYF

clone size: .
V gene: TRBV2
J gene: TRBJ1-1
D gene: .
CDR3 DNA: TGTGCCAGCAGTGAAGCGCTTGGGCCTTACACTGAAGCTTTCTTT
CDR3 protein: CASSEALGPYTEAFF

clone size: .
V gene: TRBV19
J gene: TRBJ1-3
D gene: .
CDR3 DNA: TGTGCCAGTAGTATAGAAGTGGGAAACACCATATATTTT
CDR3 protein: CASSIEVGNTIYF

clone size: many
V gene: TRBV3-1/TRBV3-2
J gene: TRBJ2-7
D gene: TRBD1
CDR3 DNA: TGTGCCAGCAGCCCCGTACAGGGGTCGGTCTACGAGCAGTACTTC
CDR3 protein: CASSPVQGSVYEQYF

clone size: .
V gene: TRBV4-2
J gene: TRBJ1-1
D gene: .
CDR3 DNA: TGTGCCAGCAGCCAAGAATACAGAGAAGGCACTGAAGCTTTCTTT
CDR3 protein: CASSQEYREGTEAFF

clone size: medium-sized
V gene: TRBV3-1/TRBV3-2
J gene: TRBJ1-2
D gene: .
CDR3 DNA: TGTGCCAGCAGCCAAGATTACGTCTGGGGCTACACCTTC
CDR3 protein: CASSQDYVWGYTF

clone size: .
V gene: TRBV5-8
J gene: TRBJ2-1
D gene: TRBD2
CDR3 DNA: TGTGCCAGCAGCGTACGACTAGCGGGAGCTTATAATGAGCAGTTCTTC
CDR3 protein: CASSVRLAGAYNEQFF

clone size: .
V gene: TRBV19
J gene: TRBJ1-5
D gene: .
CDR3 DNA: TGTGCCAGTAGTATAGAAACCGGGGCCCAGCATTTT
CDR3 protein: CASSIETGAQHF

clone size: .
V gene: TRBV10-1
J gene: TRBJ1-3
D gene: .
CDR3 DNA: TGCGCCAGCAGTGAGGAACAGTACTACTCTGGAAACACCATATATTTT
CDR3 protein: CASSEEQYYSGNTIYF

clone size: .
V gene: TRBV20-1
J gene: TRBJ1-4
D gene: .
CDR3 DNA: TGCAGTGCTAGTTACGGCAGTGCTATTGATAATGAAAAACTGTTTTTT
CDR3 protein: CSASYGSAIDNEKLFF

clone size: few
V gene: TRBV11-3
J gene: TRBJ1-1
D gene: .
CDR3 DNA: TGTGCCAGCAGCTTGGATGCGGAGACTGAAGCTTTCTTT
CDR3 protein: CASSLDAETEAFF

clone size: many
V gene: TRBV4-1
J gene: TRBJ1-1
D gene: .
CDR3 DNA: TGCGCCAGCAGGCCCGGACAGCCGAACACTGAAGCTTTCTTT
CDR3 protein: CASRPGQPNTEAFF

clone size: .
V gene: TRBV7-9
J gene: TRBJ1-1
D gene: .
CDR3 DNA: TGTGCCAGCAGCTTAGGGGAGAGGGACACTGAAGCTTTCTTT
CDR3 protein: CASSLGERDTEAFF

clone size: .
V gene: TRBV19
J gene: TRBJ1-5
D gene: .
CDR3 DNA: TGTGCCAGTAGTCTAACAGGAAGCAATCAGCCCCAGCATTTT
CDR3 protein: CASSLTGSNQPQHF

clone size: .
V gene: TRBV5-6
J gene: TRBJ1-2
D gene: .
CDR3 DNA: TGTGCCAGCAGCTTGTTGGTTGAGGGCCCAGCGGACTATGGCTACACCTTC
CDR3 protein: CASSLLVEGPADYGYTF

clone size: .
V gene: TRBV5-1
J gene: TRBJ1-2
D gene: TRBD1
CDR3 DNA: TGCGCCAGCTCCCAACAGGGGAACGACGGCTACACCTTC
CDR3 protein: CASSQQGNDGYTF

clone size: .
V gene: TRBV7-9
J gene: TRBJ1-4
D gene: .
CDR3 DNA: TGTGCCAGCGCATTGGGACAACCCACAGCTAATGAAAAACTGTTTTTT
CDR3 protein: CASALGQPTANEKLFF

clone size: .
V gene: TRBV10-3
J gene: TRBJ1-2
D gene: .
CDR3 DNA: TGTGCCATCACCGCGGACACGGACGGGAGCTACACCTTC
CDR3 protein: CAITADTDGSYTF

clone size: .
V gene: TRBV5-5
J gene: TRBJ2-7
D gene: TRBD2
CDR3 DNA: TGTGCCAGCAGCTGGGGAGCGGGGGCTTTCTACGAGCAGTACTTC
CDR3 protein: CASSWGAGAFYEQYF

clone size: .
V gene: TRBV27
J gene: TRBJ1-1
D gene: TRBD1
CDR3 DNA: TGTGCCAGCAGTCCCCTGACAGGGGGGAAGGCTGAAGCTTTCTTT
CDR3 protein: CASSPLTGGKAEAFF

clone size: .
V gene: TRBV19
J gene: TRBJ2-1
D gene: TRBD2
CDR3 DNA: TGTGCCAGTAGTGTCGGGACTAGCGGGACCTCCTACAATGAGCAGTTCTTC
CDR3 protein: CASSVGTSGTSYNEQFF

clone size: once
V gene: TRBV28
J gene: TRBJ2-7
D gene: TRBD1
CDR3 DNA: TGTGCCAGCAGTTTAGTGACAGGGGGAACTGTCTCCTACGAGCAGTACTTC
CDR3 protein: CASSLVTGGTVSYEQYF

clone size: .
V gene: TRBV10-3
J gene: TRBJ2-2
D gene: TRBD1
CDR3 DNA: TGTGCCATCAAGACAGGGGGCTACACCGGGGAGCTGTTTTTT
CDR3 protein: CAIKTGGYTGELFF

clone size: .
V gene: TRBV4-1
J gene: TRBJ2-7
D gene: .
CDR3 DNA: TGCGCCAGCAGCCAAGGAAGGGGAACCTACGAGCAGTACTTC
CDR3 protein: CASSQGRGTYEQYF

clone size: few
V gene: TRBV5-4
J gene: TRBJ1-2
D gene: .
CDR3 DNA: TGTGCCAGCAGCCCCGGGACGGCCTATGGCTACACCTTC
CDR3 protein: CASSPGTAYGYTF

clone size: once
V gene: TRBV4-2
J gene: TRBJ1-6
D gene: TRBD1
CDR3 DNA: TGTGCCAGCAGCTATCAGGGACAGGGGGCACCTGAGTCAGGGGCCCTCCACTTT
CDR3 protein: CASSYQGQGAPESGALHF

clone size: .
V gene: TRBV2
J gene: TRBJ2-5
D gene: TRBD2
CDR3 DNA: TGTGCCAGCAGTGGCCCTAGCGGGGGGGCCATGGAGACCCAGTACTTC
CDR3 protein: CASSGPSGGAMETQYF

clone size: .
V gene: TRBV19
J gene: TRBJ1-5
D gene: .
CDR3 DNA: TGTGCCAGTAATGAGATGAATCCCAATCAGCCCCAGCATTTT
CDR3 protein: CASNEMNPNQPQHF

clone size: .
V gene: TRBV2
J gene: TRBJ1-6
D gene: .
CDR3 DNA: TGTGCCAGCAGTATCGGGGAAGGGGCTAGCTCCTATAATTCACCCCTCCACTTT
CDR3 protein: CASSIGEGASSYNSPLHF

clone size: .
V gene: TRBV6-1
J gene: TRBJ2-1
D gene: .
CDR3 DNA: TGTGCCAGCAGTGAAACAGGGCTGTCCTACAATGAGCAGTTCTTC
CDR3 protein: CASSETGLSYNEQFF

clone size: .
V gene: TRBV3-1/TRBV3-2
J gene: TRBJ2-1
D gene: TRBD1
CDR3 DNA: TGTGCCAGCAGCCAAGATCTTACAGGGGCCCGCAATGAGCAGTTCTTC
CDR3 protein: CASSQDLTGARNEQFF

clone size: once
V gene: TRBV6-5
J gene: TRBJ1-4
D gene: TRBD1
CDR3 DNA: TGTGCCAGCAGCCCCGAACAGGGGTGGAGTGAAAAACTGTTTTTT
CDR3 protein: CASSPEQGWSEKLFF

clone size: once
V gene: TRBV28
J gene: TRBJ2-2
D gene: .
CDR3 DNA: TGTGCCAGCAGCATGACAGCTAACACGAACACCGGGGAGCTGTTTTTT
CDR3 protein: CASSMTANTNTGELFF

clone size: .
V gene: TRBV14
J gene: TRBJ2-3
D gene: .
CDR3 DNA: TGTGCCAGCAGGTACAGGGGCGGGGCGGATACGCAGTATTTT
CDR3 protein: CASRYRGGADTQYF

clone size: .
V gene: TRBV29-1
J gene: TRBJ2-1
D gene: .
CDR3 DNA: TGCAGCGGGGAAGGGGGGCCGAAATCCTACAATGAGCAGTTCTTC
CDR3 protein: CSGEGGPKSYNEQFF

clone size: .
V gene: TRBV28
J gene: TRBJ2-6
D gene: .
CDR3 DNA: TGTGCCAGCAGTGGCGGTTGGGGGGACTCTGGGGCCAACGTCCTGACTTTC
CDR3 protein: CASSGGWGDSGANVLTF

clone size: .
V gene: TRBV18
J gene: TRBJ2-2
D gene: .
CDR3 DNA: TGTGCCAGCTCAACGGGGATTTTGTCGCACACCGGGGAGCTGTTTTTT
CDR3 protein: CASSTGILSHTGELFF

clone size: .
V gene: TRBV28
J gene: TRBJ1-4
D gene: TRBD1
CDR3 DNA: TGTGCCAGCAATCCCGGGACAGGGTATGAAAAACTGTTTTTT
CDR3 protein: CASNPGTGYEKLFF

clone size: .
V gene: TRBV28
J gene: TRBJ1-2
D gene: .
CDR3 DNA: TGTGCCAGCCTAACAGACACAGGGTTTTATGGCTACACCTTC
CDR3 protein: CASLTDTGFYGYTF

clone size: once
V gene: TRBV11-2
J gene: TRBJ1-4
D gene: TRBD1
CDR3 DNA: TGTGCCAGCAGCTTACGACCGGGACAGGGGTATGAAAAACTGTTTTTT
CDR3 protein: CASSLRPGQGYEKLFF

clone size: .
V gene: TRBV29-1
J gene: TRBJ1-2
D gene: .
CDR3 DNA: TGCAGCGGCGGGAGTGGGGGGCGCGACTATGGCTACACCTTC
CDR3 protein: CSGGSGGRDYGYTF

clone size: .
V gene: TRBV3-1/TRBV3-2
J gene: TRBJ1-6
D gene: .
CDR3 DNA: TGTGCCAGCAGCCAGGGGGGCCATAATTCACCCCTCCACTTT
CDR3 protein: CASSQGGHNSPLHF

clone size: once
V gene: TRBV18
J gene: TRBJ1-5
D gene: .
CDR3 DNA: TGTGCCAGCTCACCTCTGGCGGGGAGGGTAAATAGTTATCAGCCCCAGCATTTT
CDR3 protein: CASSPLAGRVNSYQPQHF

clone size: .
V gene: TRBV5-1
J gene: TRBJ2-4
D gene: .
CDR3 DNA: TGCGCCAGCAGCTTGACAGGGTTGTTAGCCAAAAACATTCAGTACTTC
CDR3 protein: CASSLTGLLAKNIQYF

clone size: .
V gene: TRBV5-1
J gene: TRBJ1-3
D gene: .
CDR3 DNA: TGCGCCAGCCGCCCCGGGCCAGCAGATCGAAACACCATATATTTT
CDR3 protein: CASRPGPADRNTIYF